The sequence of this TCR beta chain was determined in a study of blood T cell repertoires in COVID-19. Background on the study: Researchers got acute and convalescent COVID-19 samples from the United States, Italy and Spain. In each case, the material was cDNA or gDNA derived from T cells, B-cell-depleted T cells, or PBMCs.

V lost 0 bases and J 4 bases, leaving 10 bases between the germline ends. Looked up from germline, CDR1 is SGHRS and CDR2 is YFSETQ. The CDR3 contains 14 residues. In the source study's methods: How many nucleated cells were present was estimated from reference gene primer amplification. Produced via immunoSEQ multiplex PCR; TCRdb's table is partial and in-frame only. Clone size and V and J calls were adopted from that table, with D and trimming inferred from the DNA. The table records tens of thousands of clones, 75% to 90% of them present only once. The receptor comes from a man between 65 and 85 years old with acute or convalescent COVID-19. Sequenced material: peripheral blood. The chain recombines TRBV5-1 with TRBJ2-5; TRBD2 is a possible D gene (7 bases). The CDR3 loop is CASSLEGGSETQYF. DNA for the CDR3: TGCGCCAGCAGCTTGGAGGGGGGGTCAGAGACCCAGTACTTC.